Below are 9 T cell receptor beta chains sequenced from a single sample in a study of identical twins. One entry per CDR3 protein results from TCRdb running MiXCR on the 5' RACE reads. In the table there are hundreds of thousands of distinct CDR3 sequences, 20% to 25% of which are singletons. The same sample was also studied in work on yellow fever vaccine responses in identical twins.

Sample: CD4+ T cells sorted from blood. Every receptor here comes from a woman between 18 and 29 years old in good health.

The chain couples TRBV15 to TRBJ2-1, with D unresolved. The V end was cut by 1 base, the J end by 8 bases, with 15 bases between. This CDR3 has 15 residues. CDR1 LNHNV and CDR2 YYDKDF come from the germline V gene (reference sequence). The CDR3 sequence is CATSRARAGNYEQFF. CDR3 bases: TGTGCCACCAGCAGAGCAAGGGCCGGCAACTATGAGCAGTTCTTC. Variable domain in full (rest from reference TRBV15 and TRBJ2-1): DAMVIQNPRYQVTQFGKPVTLSCSQTLNHNVMYWYQQKSSQAPKLLFHYYDKDFNNEADTPDNFQSRRPNTSFCFLDIRSPGLGDTAMYLCATSRARAGNYEQFFGPGTRLTVL.

V is TRBV4-1 and J is TRBJ2-4; D possibly corresponds to TRBD2 (6 bases). The CDR3 extends over 16 amino acids. The germline V gene has CDR1 MGHRA and CDR2 YSYEKL. V was pared by 1 base and J by 3 bases, with 13 bases between. In DNA, the CDR3 is TGCGCCAGCAGCCAAGGAGGAGGGAAGGGCAAAAACATTCAGTACTTC. Translating it yields CASSQGGGKGKNIQYF.

This clonotype came up once. The chain employs TRBV28 and TRBJ2-7; TRBD1 might be the D (5 bases). The CDR3 runs to 13 residues. V lost 4 bases to trimming and J lost 5 bases, with 12 bases between them. Germline CDR1 reads MDHEN; CDR2 reads SYDVKM. CDR3 DNA sequence: TGTGCCAGCAGTTCAGGGATCAAGAACGAGCAGTACTTC. It encodes CASSSGIKNEQYF. The variable domain in full, completed from reference TRBV28 and TRBJ2-7, reads DVKVTQSSRYLVKRTGEKVFLECVQDMDHENMFWYRQDPGLGLRLIYFSYDVKMKEKGDIPEGYSVSREKKERFSLILESASTNQTSMYLCASSSGIKNEQYFGPGTRLTVT.

There are a few counts of this clonotype. This sequence joins TRBV10-3 and TRBJ2-2; weak D call: TRBD1 (7 bases). Trimming took off 2 bases at V and 6 bases at J, with 13 bases between the two ends. Germline-derived CDR1 and CDR2 are ENHRY and SYGVKD. The CDR3 runs 15 residues. The CDR3 DNA sequence: TGTGCCATCAGTGAGGGGCAGGGGGGCGCCGGGGAGCTGTTTTTT. This translates into CAISEGQGGAGELFF.

This chain connects TRBV11-2 to TRBJ2-3; TRBD1 might be the D (6 bases). The CDR3 contains 17 residues. Trimming stripped 5 bases from V and 4 bases from J, with 22 bases between. Germline-derived CDR1 and CDR2 are SGHAT and FQNNGV. The chain's CDR3 is CASSTSGHLRGPDTQYF. The CDR3 DNA follows: TGTGCCAGCAGCACTTCGGGACATTTGAGGGGCCCAGATACGCAGTATTTT.

This clonotype was detected a few times. The DNA for the CDR3 is TGTGCCAGCAGGAGAACAGGACTAGCGGGGGAGCACGAGCAGTACGTC. Its translation is CASRRTGLAGEHEQYV. The V gene is TRBV5-6, the J gene TRBJ2-7; 13 bases fit TRBD2. CDR3 length equals 16 residues. The trim removed 5 bases at V and 5 bases at J, leaving 10 bases unmatched. The germline V gene has CDR1 SGHDT and CDR2 YYEEEE.

In this sample, this clonotype turned up a few times. The J gene is TRBJ2-2, the V gene TRBV7-9; D uncertain. The V gene lost 4 bases and the J gene lost 7 bases, with 7 bases spanning the gap. Germline CDR1 is SEHNR and CDR2 is FQNEAQ (reference sequence). The CDR3 contains 12 residues. CDR3 amino acids: CASSSEVGELFF. CDR3 bases: TGTGCCAGCAGCTCAGAAGTCGGGGAGCTGTTTTTT.

This chain connects TRBV20-1 to TRBJ2-2; no firm D call. Germline V lookup: CDR1 DFQATT, CDR2 SNEGSKA (reference sequence). The V end lost 3 bases, the J end lost 2 bases, and 10 bases lay between the germline ends. The CDR3 is made up of 14 amino acids. The CDR3 nucleotides read TGCAGTGCTAGTCGTGGACCTAACACCGGGGAGCTGTTTTTT. Its protein product is CSASRGPNTGELFF.

The V gene is TRBV11-3, the J gene TRBJ1-1; D gene unclear. The CDR3 length is 14 residues. CDR1 and CDR2 (germline): SGHNT, YENEEA. With 0 bases removed from V and 1 base from J, the gap between germline ends came to 6 bases. The chain's CDR3 is CASSLEYGNTEAFF. CDR3 nucleotides: TGTGCCAGCAGCTTAGAGTACGGGAACACTGAAGCTTTCTTT.